Included here is one T cell receptor beta chain sequence, with context. How the authors handled the data: Estimated nucleated cell counts came from reference gene primer amplification. The table came from immunoSEQ multiplex PCR; TCRdb's copy has only in-frame clones and leaves some out. D and trimming were read from the DNA, whereas the V and J calls and clone size are those reported in that table. The sample has more than 90,000 clones; 70% to 90% are singletons. The sample belongs to a study of blood T cell repertoires in COVID-19. Whole-study context: Acute and convalescent COVID-19 samples came from the United States, Italy and Spain. The cDNA or gDNA used as material had been derived from T cells, B-cell-depleted T cells, or PBMCs.

V shed 4 bases and J shed 4 bases, with 7 bases lying between them. The germline V gene encodes CDR1 SQVTM and CDR2 ANQGSEA. The CDR3 extends over 11 amino acids. Input material: peripheral blood. This clonotype originated in a man aged 70-80 years who had recovered from COVID-19. This chain connects TRBV29-1 to TRBJ1-2; possible D gene TRBD1, 6 bases. This CDR3 reads CSVGTVYGYTF. The CDR3 DNA is TGCAGCGTTGGGACAGTCTATGGCTACACCTTC. Filled out from reference TRBV29-1 and TRBJ1-2, the complete variable domain reads SAVISQKPSRDICQRGTSLTIQCQVDSQVTMMFWYRQQPGQSLTLIATANQGSEATYESGFVIDKFPISRPNLTFSTLTVSNMSPEDSSIYLCSVGTVYGYTFGSGTRLTVV.